Listed below are T cell receptor beta chains from one sample, sequenced in a study of shared clonotypes between healthy human individuals. The data were produced by immunoSEQ multiplex PCR, yet TCRdb's version contains in-frame clones alone and is incomplete. The sample contains nearly 2 million clones, 85% to 95% of which appear only once. Sequenced sample: naive CD8+ T cells sorted from blood. Source of these receptors: a man younger than 35 in good health. Both conserved end residues are part of each CDR3. Each record gives: V gene, clone size, J gene, D gene, CDR3 DNA, CDR3 protein. A D gene is named only where the DNA matches it firmly. Clone size is shown for a subset of rows, as once, few, many or a class of expanded clone.

v_call: TRBV28; clone_size: NA; j_call: TRBJ1-1; d_call: NA; cdr3_nt: TGTGCCAGCAGTCTGGACGGACCTAGAATGAACACTGAAGCTTTCTTT; cdr3_aa: CASSLDGPRMNTEAFF
v_call: TRBV27; clone_size: once; j_call: TRBJ1-2; d_call: NA; cdr3_nt: TGTGCCAGCAGTCCCAGGATGTTGGGTGGCTACACCTTC; cdr3_aa: CASSPRMLGGYTF
v_call: TRBV27; clone_size: NA; j_call: TRBJ1-6; d_call: NA; cdr3_nt: TGTGCCAGCAGTCCCCTATTGGGAAGGGTATCTAATTCACCCCTCCACTTT; cdr3_aa: CASSPLLGRVSNSPLHF
v_call: TRBV29-1; clone_size: NA; j_call: TRBJ2-2; d_call: TRBD2; cdr3_nt: TGCAGCGTTGAAGGGGGACTAGCCCCGACCGGGGAGCTGTTTTTT; cdr3_aa: CSVEGGLAPTGELFF
v_call: TRBV5-6; clone_size: NA; j_call: TRBJ2-1; d_call: NA; cdr3_nt: TGTGCCAGCAGCTTGTACTCCAATGAGCAGTTCTTC; cdr3_aa: CASSLYSNEQFF
v_call: TRBV15; clone_size: NA; j_call: TRBJ1-4; d_call: NA; cdr3_nt: TGTGCCACCAGCAGATATACAGGGAGGGGAGATGAAAAACTGTTTTTT; cdr3_aa: CATSRYTGRGDEKLFF
v_call: TRBV11-3; clone_size: NA; j_call: TRBJ2-2; d_call: TRBD1; cdr3_nt: TGTGCCAGCAGCGATAGGACAGGGTTCATCACCGGGGAGCTGTTTTTT; cdr3_aa: CASSDRTGFITGELFF
v_call: TRBV27; clone_size: NA; j_call: TRBJ1-1; d_call: TRBD1; cdr3_nt: TGTGCCAGCAGTTTCCAGGGGGGCAACACTGAAGCTTTCTTT; cdr3_aa: CASSFQGGNTEAFF
v_call: TRBV11-3; clone_size: NA; j_call: TRBJ2-3; d_call: NA; cdr3_nt: TGTGCCAGCAGCTTAGGGGTGACCAGCACAGATACGCAGTATTTT; cdr3_aa: CASSLGVTSTDTQYF
v_call: TRBV19; clone_size: once; j_call: TRBJ1-3; d_call: NA; cdr3_nt: TGTGCCAGTGCCGAGGCAGGAGTGGGAAACACCATATATTTT; cdr3_aa: CASAEAGVGNTIYF
v_call: TRBV30; clone_size: few; j_call: TRBJ1-1; d_call: NA; cdr3_nt: TGTGCCTGGAGTAGGCCGAGAGGTAACACTGAAGCTTTCTTT; cdr3_aa: CAWSRPRGNTEAFF
v_call: TRBV5-6; clone_size: NA; j_call: TRBJ2-1; d_call: NA; cdr3_nt: TGTGCCAGCAGCCCCTTGAGGGGGAGCTCCTACAATGAGCAGTTCTTC; cdr3_aa: CASSPLRGSSYNEQFF
v_call: TRBV7-9; clone_size: NA; j_call: TRBJ2-7; d_call: NA; cdr3_nt: TGTGCCAGCAGCTTAGATAACGAGCAGTACTTC; cdr3_aa: CASSLDNEQYF
v_call: TRBV14; clone_size: NA; j_call: TRBJ2-1; d_call: NA; cdr3_nt: TGTGCCAGCAGCCAAGTACTCAATGAGCAGTTCTTC; cdr3_aa: CASSQVLNEQFF
v_call: TRBV29-1; clone_size: NA; j_call: TRBJ1-1; d_call: TRBD1; cdr3_nt: TGCAGCGCCTCCGGGACAGGGATGGCGGACACTGAAGCTTTCTTT; cdr3_aa: CSASGTGMADTEAFF
v_call: TRBV6-6; clone_size: NA; j_call: TRBJ1-1; d_call: NA; cdr3_nt: TGTGCCAGCAGACACAGGGACACTGAAGCTTTCTTT; cdr3_aa: CASRHRDTEAFF
v_call: TRBV6-5; clone_size: NA; j_call: TRBJ2-1; d_call: NA; cdr3_nt: TGTGCCAGCAGTAAGGGACGGGGCTCCTACAATGAGCAGTTCTTC; cdr3_aa: CASSKGRGSYNEQFF
v_call: TRBV5-4; clone_size: NA; j_call: TRBJ2-3; d_call: TRBD2; cdr3_nt: TGTGCCAGCAGCCCGGGACTAGCGGAAACAGATACGCAGTATTTT; cdr3_aa: CASSPGLAETDTQYF
v_call: TRBV7-8; clone_size: NA; j_call: TRBJ2-7; d_call: NA; cdr3_nt: TGTGCCAGCAGTTTAGAGTGGCTGGGCGCGGGTGACTTCTCCTACGAGCAGTACTTC; cdr3_aa: CASSLEWLGAGDFSYEQYF
v_call: TRBV13; clone_size: NA; j_call: TRBJ1-1; d_call: NA; cdr3_nt: TGTGCCAGCAGCTTTTACTATGGCACTGAAGCTTTCTTT; cdr3_aa: CASSFYYGTEAFF
v_call: TRBV5-6; clone_size: NA; j_call: TRBJ2-5; d_call: NA; cdr3_nt: TGTGCCAGCAGCGCGGGGCACGGGGGTCCTGGAGAGACCCAGTACTTC; cdr3_aa: CASSAGHGGPGETQYF
v_call: TRBV4-1; clone_size: NA; j_call: TRBJ2-7; d_call: TRBD2; cdr3_nt: TGCGCCAGCAGCCAGGGGCGGGGGGTCTCCTACGAGCAGTACTTC; cdr3_aa: CASSQGRGVSYEQYF
v_call: TRBV9; clone_size: once; j_call: TRBJ1-3; d_call: TRBD1; cdr3_nt: TGTGCCAGCAGCGCGGGACAGGGCCGGGGAAACACCATATATTTT; cdr3_aa: CASSAGQGRGNTIYF
v_call: TRBV28; clone_size: NA; j_call: TRBJ1-5; d_call: NA; cdr3_nt: TGTGCCATCCAACGGTACAATCAGCCCCAGCATTTT; cdr3_aa: CAIQRYNQPQHF
v_call: TRBV19; clone_size: NA; j_call: TRBJ1-1; d_call: NA; cdr3_nt: TGTGCCAGTAATAGTAAGAGACTTGGGGAGGACACTGAAGCTTTCTTT; cdr3_aa: CASNSKRLGEDTEAFF
v_call: TRBV5-1; clone_size: NA; j_call: TRBJ2-7; d_call: NA; cdr3_nt: TGCGCCAGCAGCCTTCGGAGCTTCCAGCCGTTAGAGCAGTACTTC; cdr3_aa: CASSLRSFQPLEQYF
v_call: TRBV11-2; clone_size: NA; j_call: TRBJ2-5; d_call: NA; cdr3_nt: TGTGCCAGCAGCTTAGAGCAGCGTCTAGAGACCCAGTACTTC; cdr3_aa: CASSLEQRLETQYF
v_call: TRBV4-1; clone_size: NA; j_call: TRBJ2-7; d_call: NA; cdr3_nt: TGCGCCAGCAGCCAAGCGGAGACTACCGGGACCTACGAGCAGTACTTC; cdr3_aa: CASSQAETTGTYEQYF
v_call: TRBV27; clone_size: NA; j_call: TRBJ2-2; d_call: TRBD2; cdr3_nt: TGTGCCACCGCCACTAGCGGGGGGTCGTTCACCGGGGAGCTGTTTTTT; cdr3_aa: CATATSGGSFTGELFF
v_call: TRBV5-6; clone_size: NA; j_call: TRBJ2-7; d_call: NA; cdr3_nt: TGTGCCAGCAGCATCGGGCTTTCCTACGAGCAGTACTTC; cdr3_aa: CASSIGLSYEQYF
v_call: TRBV19; clone_size: NA; j_call: TRBJ1-2; d_call: TRBD1; cdr3_nt: TGTGCCAGTAGTATAGATCGGGACAGAACCAACTATGGCTACACCTTC; cdr3_aa: CASSIDRDRTNYGYTF
v_call: TRBV4-1; clone_size: NA; j_call: TRBJ2-7; d_call: NA; cdr3_nt: TGCGCCAGCAGCCTCCTGGACCTCAGCTCCTACGAGCAGTACTTC; cdr3_aa: CASSLLDLSSYEQYF
v_call: TRBV15; clone_size: once; j_call: TRBJ1-5; d_call: TRBD1; cdr3_nt: TGTGCCACCAGCGGCTCAGGGGGCGGTCAGCCCCAGCATTTT; cdr3_aa: CATSGSGGGQPQHF
v_call: TRBV4-3; clone_size: NA; j_call: TRBJ2-7; d_call: NA; cdr3_nt: TGCGCCAGCAGCCAAGAATGGCAGGGGTTCTACGAGCAGTACTTC; cdr3_aa: CASSQEWQGFYEQYF
v_call: TRBV5-8; clone_size: NA; j_call: TRBJ1-1; d_call: NA; cdr3_nt: TGTGCCAGCAGCTTGGCAGGTCGTCCCCCAACGAACACTGAAGCTTTCTTT; cdr3_aa: CASSLAGRPPTNTEAFF
v_call: TRBV18; clone_size: once; j_call: TRBJ2-1; d_call: NA; cdr3_nt: TGTGCCAGCTCACCGAACTACAATGAGCAGTTCTTC; cdr3_aa: CASSPNYNEQFF
v_call: TRBV7-9; clone_size: NA; j_call: TRBJ1-5; d_call: TRBD1; cdr3_nt: TGTGCCAGCAGCTCTCCAGGGGGCGGTCAGCCCCAGCATTTT; cdr3_aa: CASSSPGGGQPQHF
v_call: TRBV10-3; clone_size: NA; j_call: TRBJ2-7; d_call: TRBD2; cdr3_nt: TGTGCCATCAGTGAAAGTTTGGCTAGCGGTACCTACGAGCAGTACTTC; cdr3_aa: CAISESLASGTYEQYF
v_call: TRBV4-1; clone_size: NA; j_call: TRBJ2-7; d_call: NA; cdr3_nt: TGCGCCAGCAGCCAAGTGGGAGATAGTTCCTACGAGCAGTACTTC; cdr3_aa: CASSQVGDSSYEQYF
v_call: TRBV11-2; clone_size: NA; j_call: TRBJ2-7; d_call: TRBD2; cdr3_nt: TGTGCCAGCAGCTTAGATCGGGGGGGGTACGAGCAGTACTTC; cdr3_aa: CASSLDRGGYEQYF
v_call: TRBV7-9; clone_size: NA; j_call: TRBJ1-1; d_call: NA; cdr3_nt: TGTGCCAGCAGCCAATCTGACAGGCGCCGTTCGAACACTGAAGCTTTCTTT; cdr3_aa: CASSQSDRRRSNTEAFF
v_call: TRBV6-1; clone_size: NA; j_call: TRBJ2-6; d_call: TRBD1; cdr3_nt: TGTGCCAGCAGTGCAAGGACAGGACTCTCTGGGGCCAACGTCCTGACTTTC; cdr3_aa: CASSARTGLSGANVLTF
v_call: TRBV10-3; clone_size: NA; j_call: TRBJ2-2; d_call: NA; cdr3_nt: TGTGCCATCAGTGAGAATAGCAGAGGATCGAACACCGGGGAGCTGTTTTTT; cdr3_aa: CAISENSRGSNTGELFF
v_call: TRBV7-9; clone_size: NA; j_call: TRBJ2-1; d_call: NA; cdr3_nt: TGTGCCAGCAGCGGTCCCGTCTCACTTGACTTCAATGAGCAGTTCTTC; cdr3_aa: CASSGPVSLDFNEQFF
v_call: TRBV11-2; clone_size: NA; j_call: TRBJ2-7; d_call: NA; cdr3_nt: TGTGCCAGCAGCGGTCGCTGGGGCTCCTACGAGCAGTACTTC; cdr3_aa: CASSGRWGSYEQYF
v_call: TRBV13; clone_size: NA; j_call: TRBJ2-5; d_call: NA; cdr3_nt: TGTGCCAGCATGGGGCGGGGTTGGGAGACCCAGTACTTC; cdr3_aa: CASMGRGWETQYF